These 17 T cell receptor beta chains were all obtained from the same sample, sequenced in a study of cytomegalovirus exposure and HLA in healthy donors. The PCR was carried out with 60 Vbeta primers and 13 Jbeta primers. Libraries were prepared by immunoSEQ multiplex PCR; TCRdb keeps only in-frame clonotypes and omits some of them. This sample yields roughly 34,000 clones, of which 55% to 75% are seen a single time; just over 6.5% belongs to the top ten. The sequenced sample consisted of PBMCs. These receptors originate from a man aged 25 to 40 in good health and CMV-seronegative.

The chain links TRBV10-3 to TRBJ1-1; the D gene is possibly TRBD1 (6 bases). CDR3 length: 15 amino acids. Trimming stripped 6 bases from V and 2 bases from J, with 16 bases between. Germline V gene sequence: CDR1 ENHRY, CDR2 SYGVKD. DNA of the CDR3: TGTGCCATCAGGGGGGCCGGGGAAGGAAACACTGAAGCTTTCTTT. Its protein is CAIRGAGEGNTEAFF.

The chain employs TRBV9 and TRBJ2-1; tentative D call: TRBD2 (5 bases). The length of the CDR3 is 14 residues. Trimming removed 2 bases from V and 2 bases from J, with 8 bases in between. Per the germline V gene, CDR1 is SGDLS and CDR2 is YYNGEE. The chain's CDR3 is CASSVAGTYNEQFF. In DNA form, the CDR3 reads TGTGCCAGCAGCGTCGCCGGGACCTACAATGAGCAGTTCTTC.

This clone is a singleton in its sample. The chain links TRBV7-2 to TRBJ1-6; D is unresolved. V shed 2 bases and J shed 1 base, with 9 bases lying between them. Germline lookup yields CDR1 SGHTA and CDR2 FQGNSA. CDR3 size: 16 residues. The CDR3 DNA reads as TGTGCCAGCAGCTTACGATCAGGTTCCTATAATTCACCCCTCCACTTT. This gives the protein CASSLRSGSYNSPLHF.

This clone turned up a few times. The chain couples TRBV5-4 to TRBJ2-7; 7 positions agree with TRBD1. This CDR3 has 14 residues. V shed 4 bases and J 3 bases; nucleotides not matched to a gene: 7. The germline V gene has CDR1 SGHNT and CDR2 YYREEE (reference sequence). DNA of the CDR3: TGTGCCAGCAGCCGATCCGGGACAGACTACGAGCAGTACTTC. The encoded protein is CASSRSGTDYEQYF. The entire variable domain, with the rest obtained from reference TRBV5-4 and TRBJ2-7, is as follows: ETGVTQSPTHLIKTRGQQVTLRCSSQSGHNTVSWYQQALGQGPQFIFQYYREEENGRGNFPPRFSGLQFPNYSSELNVNALELDDSALYLCASSRSGTDYEQYFGPGTRLTVT.

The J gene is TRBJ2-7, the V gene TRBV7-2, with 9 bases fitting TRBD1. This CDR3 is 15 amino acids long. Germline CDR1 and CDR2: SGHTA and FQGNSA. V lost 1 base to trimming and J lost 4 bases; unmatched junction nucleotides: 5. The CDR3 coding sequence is TGTGCCAGCAGCTTAGTAGGACAGGGGTCATACGAGCAGTACTTC. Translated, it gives CASSLVGQGSYEQYF. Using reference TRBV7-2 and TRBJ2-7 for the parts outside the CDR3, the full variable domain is GAGVSQSPSNKVTEKGKDVELRCDPISGHTALYWYRQSLGQGLEFLIYFQGNSAPDKSGLPSDRFSAERTGGSVSTLTIQRTQQEDSAVYLCASSLVGQGSYEQYFGPGTRLTVT.

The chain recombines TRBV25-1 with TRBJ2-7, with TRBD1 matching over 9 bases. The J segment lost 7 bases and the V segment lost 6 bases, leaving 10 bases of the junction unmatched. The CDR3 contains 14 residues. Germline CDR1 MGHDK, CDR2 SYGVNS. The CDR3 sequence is CASRVGGQGGEQYF. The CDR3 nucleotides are TGTGCCAGCAGGGTGGGGGGACAGGGAGGGGAGCAGTACTTC.

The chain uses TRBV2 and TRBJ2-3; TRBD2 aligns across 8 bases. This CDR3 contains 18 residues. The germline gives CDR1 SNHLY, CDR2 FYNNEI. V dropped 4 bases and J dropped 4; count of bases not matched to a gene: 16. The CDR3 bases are TGTGCCAGCAGTGCCTTGAGGGGGACTAGAGGCGTGCCAGATACGCAGTATTTT. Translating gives CASSALRGTRGVPDTQYF.

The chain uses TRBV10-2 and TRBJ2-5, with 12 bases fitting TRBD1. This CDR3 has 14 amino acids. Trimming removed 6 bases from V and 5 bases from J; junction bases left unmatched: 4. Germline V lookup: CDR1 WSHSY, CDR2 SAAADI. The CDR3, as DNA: TGCGCCAGCAGGGGGACAGGGGGCGAGGAGACCCAGTACTTC. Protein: CASRGTGGEETQYF.

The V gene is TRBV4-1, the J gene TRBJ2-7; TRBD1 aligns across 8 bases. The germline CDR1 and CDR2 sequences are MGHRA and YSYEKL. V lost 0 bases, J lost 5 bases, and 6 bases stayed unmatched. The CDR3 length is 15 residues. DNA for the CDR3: TGCGCCAGCAGCCAAGAGTGGCAGGGGGCTAACGAGCAGTACTTC. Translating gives CASSQEWQGANEQYF.

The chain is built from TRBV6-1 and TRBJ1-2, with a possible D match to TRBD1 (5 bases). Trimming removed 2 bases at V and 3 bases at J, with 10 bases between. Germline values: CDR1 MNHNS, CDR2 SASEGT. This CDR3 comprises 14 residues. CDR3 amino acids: CASSESGAYYGYTF. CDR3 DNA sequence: TGTGCCAGCAGTGAATCTGGGGCGTACTATGGCTACACCTTC.

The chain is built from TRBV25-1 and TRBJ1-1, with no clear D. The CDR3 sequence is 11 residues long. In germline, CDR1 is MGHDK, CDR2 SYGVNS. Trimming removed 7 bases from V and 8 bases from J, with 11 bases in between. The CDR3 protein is CASILGPEAFF. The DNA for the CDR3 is TGTGCCAGCATTCTTGGGCCGGAAGCTTTCTTT. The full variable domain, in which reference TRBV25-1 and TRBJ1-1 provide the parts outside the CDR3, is EADIYQTPRYLVIGTGKKITLECSQTMGHDKMYWYQQDPGMELHLIHYSYGVNSTEKGDLSSESTVSRIRTEHFPLTLESARPSHTSQYLCASILGPEAFFGQGTRLTVV.

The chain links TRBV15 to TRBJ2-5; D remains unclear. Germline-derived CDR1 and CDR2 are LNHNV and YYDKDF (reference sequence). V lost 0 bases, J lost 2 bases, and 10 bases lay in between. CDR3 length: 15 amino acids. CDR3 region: CATSRDAIPQETQYF. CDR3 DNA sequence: TGTGCCACCAGCAGAGATGCGATACCTCAAGAGACCCAGTACTTC.

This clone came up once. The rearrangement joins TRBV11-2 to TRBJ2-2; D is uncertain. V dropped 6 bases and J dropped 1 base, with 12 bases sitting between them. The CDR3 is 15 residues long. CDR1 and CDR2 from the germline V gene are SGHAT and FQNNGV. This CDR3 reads CASRAPGGNTGELFF. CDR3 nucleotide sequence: TGTGCCAGCAGGGCTCCTGGTGGGAACACCGGGGAGCTGTTTTTT.

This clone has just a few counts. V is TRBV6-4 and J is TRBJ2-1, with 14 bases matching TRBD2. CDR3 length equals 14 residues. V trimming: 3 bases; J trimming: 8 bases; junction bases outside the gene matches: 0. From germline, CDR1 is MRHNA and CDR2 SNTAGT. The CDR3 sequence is CASSEGLAGDEQFF. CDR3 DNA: TGTGCCAGCAGTGAGGGACTAGCGGGAGATGAGCAGTTCTTC.

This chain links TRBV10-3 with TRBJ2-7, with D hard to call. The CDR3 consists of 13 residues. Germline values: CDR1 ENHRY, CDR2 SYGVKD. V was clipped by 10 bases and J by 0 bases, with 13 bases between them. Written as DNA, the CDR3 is TGTGCCACCCAAGGAGTCCTCTCCTACGAGCAGTACTTC. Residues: CATQGVLSYEQYF.

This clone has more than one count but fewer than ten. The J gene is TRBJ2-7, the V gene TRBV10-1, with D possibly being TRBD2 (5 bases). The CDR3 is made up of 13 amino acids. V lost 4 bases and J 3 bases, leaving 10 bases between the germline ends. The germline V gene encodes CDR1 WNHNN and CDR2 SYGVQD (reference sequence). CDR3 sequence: CASSGERIYEQYF. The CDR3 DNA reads TGCGCCAGCAGTGGCGAGCGGATCTACGAGCAGTACTTC.

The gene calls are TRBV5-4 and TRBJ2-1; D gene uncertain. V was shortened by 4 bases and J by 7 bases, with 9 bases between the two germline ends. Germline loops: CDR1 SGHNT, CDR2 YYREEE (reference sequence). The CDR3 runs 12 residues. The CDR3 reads CASSTVFNEQFF. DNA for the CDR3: TGTGCCAGCAGCACAGTCTTTAATGAGCAGTTCTTC.